The clone carrying this TCR beta chain was counted at least ten times. Antigen unknown. The data derive from a study of T cell repertoires in cytomegalovirus infection. TCRdb recomputed calls from the reads with MiXCR, one row per CDR3 protein. The table includes hundreds of thousands of distinct CDR3 sequences, 20% to 25% detected once. There are 14 residues in the CDR3. Germline V gene data show CDR1 as SEHNR and CDR2 as FQNEAQ (reference sequence). The ends were cut back, 3 bases at V and 6 bases at J, with 12 bases in the middle. Study-wide results and limits: The ex vivo response was dominated by HLA-C-restricted CMV-specific TCR beta clonotypes.

The chain has TRBV7-9 and TRBJ2-4; the D call may be TRBD1 or TRBD2 (5 bases each). The sequencing input was CD8+ T cells from PBMCs. The sequence was collected from a human donor in good health (CMV status not recorded). Some clones in this sample may be carry-over from other donors' samples. The CDR3 DNA reads as TGTGCCAGCAGCTTGAGGGACGGTGGAAACATTCAGTACTTC. Translating gives CASSLRDGGNIQYF.